This T cell receptor beta chain stems from a study of T cells in Graves' hyperthyroidism and ophthalmopathy. At least ten counts were recorded for this clonotype. Amplification of TCR beta CDR3 regions used RNA as the template. HTBI primers were used for first-round RT-PCR of the TCR CDR3. TCRdb called the multiplex PCR reads again in MiXCR, with one record for every CDR3 protein. The sample records about 610,000 distinct CDR3 sequences, roughly 46% being singletons. Germline V gene lookup returns CDR1 DFQATT and CDR2 SNEGSKA (reference sequence). V lost 0 bases and J lost 0, with 15 bases in between. This CDR3 is built from 17 residues.

Sequencing used peripheral blood or thyroid tissue (not recorded which). The rearrangement uses TRBV20-1 and TRBJ1-3; D is unclear. This receptor was obtained from a woman aged 18-29 years with Graves' hyperthyroidism. The CDR3 sequence: CSARDSHRAFSGNTIYF. CDR3 coding DNA: TGCAGTGCTAGAGATAGTCACCGGGCTTTCTCTGGAAACACCATATATTTT.